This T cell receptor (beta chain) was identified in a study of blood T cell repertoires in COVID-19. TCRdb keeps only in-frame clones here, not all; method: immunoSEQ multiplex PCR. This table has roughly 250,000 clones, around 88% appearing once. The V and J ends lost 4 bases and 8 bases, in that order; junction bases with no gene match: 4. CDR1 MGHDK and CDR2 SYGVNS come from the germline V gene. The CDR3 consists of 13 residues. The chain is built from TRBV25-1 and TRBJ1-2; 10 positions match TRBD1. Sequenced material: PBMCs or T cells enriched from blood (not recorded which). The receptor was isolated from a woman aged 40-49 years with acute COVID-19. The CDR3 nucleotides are TGTGCCAGCAGTGTTGGACAGGGGGGAGGCTACACCTTC. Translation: CASSVGQGGGYTF.